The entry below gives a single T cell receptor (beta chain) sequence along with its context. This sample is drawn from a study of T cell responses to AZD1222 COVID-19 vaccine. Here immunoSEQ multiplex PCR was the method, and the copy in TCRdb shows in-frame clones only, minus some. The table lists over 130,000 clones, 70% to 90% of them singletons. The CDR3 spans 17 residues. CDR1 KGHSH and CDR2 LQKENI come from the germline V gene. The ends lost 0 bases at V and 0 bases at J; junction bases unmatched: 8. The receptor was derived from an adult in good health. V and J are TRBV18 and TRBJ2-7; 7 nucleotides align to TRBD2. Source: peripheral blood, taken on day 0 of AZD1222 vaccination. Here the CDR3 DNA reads TGTGCCAGCTCACCACCGGGGTGGCGGGGGAGCTCCTACGAGCAGTACTTC. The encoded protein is CASSPPGWRGSSYEQYF.